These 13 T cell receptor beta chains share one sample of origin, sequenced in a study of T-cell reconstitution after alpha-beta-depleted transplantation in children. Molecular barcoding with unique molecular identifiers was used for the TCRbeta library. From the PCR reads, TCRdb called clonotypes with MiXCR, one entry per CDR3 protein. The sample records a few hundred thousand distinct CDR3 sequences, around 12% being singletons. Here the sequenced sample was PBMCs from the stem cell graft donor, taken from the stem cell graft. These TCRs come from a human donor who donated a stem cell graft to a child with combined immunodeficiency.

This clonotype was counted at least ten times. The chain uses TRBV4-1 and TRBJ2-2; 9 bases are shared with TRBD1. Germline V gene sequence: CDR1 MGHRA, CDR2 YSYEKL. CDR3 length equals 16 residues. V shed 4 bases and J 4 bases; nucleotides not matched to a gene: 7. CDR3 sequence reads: CASSRVGTGLTGELFF. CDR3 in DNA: TGCGCCAGCAGCCGCGTCGGGACAGGGCTCACCGGGGAGCTGTTTTTT.

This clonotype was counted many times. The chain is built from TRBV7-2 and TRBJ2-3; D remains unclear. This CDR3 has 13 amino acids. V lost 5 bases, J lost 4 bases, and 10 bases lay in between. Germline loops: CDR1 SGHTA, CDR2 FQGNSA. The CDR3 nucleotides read TGTGCCAGCAGCCTCTTCGGCCCAGATACGCAGTATTTT. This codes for CASSLFGPDTQYF.

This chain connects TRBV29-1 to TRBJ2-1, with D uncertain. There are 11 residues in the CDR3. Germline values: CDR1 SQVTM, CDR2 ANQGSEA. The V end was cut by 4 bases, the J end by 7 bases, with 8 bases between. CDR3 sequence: CSVGRWNEQFF. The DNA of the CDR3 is TGCAGCGTTGGACGGTGGAATGAGCAGTTCTTC.

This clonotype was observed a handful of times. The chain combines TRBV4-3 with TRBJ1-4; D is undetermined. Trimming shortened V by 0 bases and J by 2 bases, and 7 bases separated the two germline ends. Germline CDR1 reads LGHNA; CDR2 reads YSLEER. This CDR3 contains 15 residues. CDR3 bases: TGCGCCAGCAGCCAAGAAGTGACCACTAATGAAAAACTGTTTTTT. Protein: CASSQEVTTNEKLFF.

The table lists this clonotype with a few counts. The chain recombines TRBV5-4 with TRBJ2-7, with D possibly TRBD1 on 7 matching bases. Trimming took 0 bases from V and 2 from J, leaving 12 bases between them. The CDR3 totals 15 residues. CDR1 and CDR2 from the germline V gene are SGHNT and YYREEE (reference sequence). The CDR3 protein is CASSLDGRGAYEQYF. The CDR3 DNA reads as TGTGCCAGCAGCTTGGACGGCAGGGGGGCCTACGAGCAGTACTTC.

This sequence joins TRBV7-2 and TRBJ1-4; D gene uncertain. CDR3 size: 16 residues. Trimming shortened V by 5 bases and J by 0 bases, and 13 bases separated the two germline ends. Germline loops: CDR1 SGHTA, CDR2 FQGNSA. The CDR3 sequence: CASSQIEIATNEKLFF. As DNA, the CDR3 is TGTGCCAGCAGCCAAATAGAGATTGCAACTAATGAAAAACTGTTTTTT.

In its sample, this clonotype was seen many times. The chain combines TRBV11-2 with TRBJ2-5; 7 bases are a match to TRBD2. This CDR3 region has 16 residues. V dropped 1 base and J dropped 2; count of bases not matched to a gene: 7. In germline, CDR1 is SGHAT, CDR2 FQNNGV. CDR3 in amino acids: CASSLVYEAGQETQYF. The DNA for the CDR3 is TGTGCCAGCAGCTTAGTTTACGAAGCGGGACAAGAGACCCAGTACTTC.

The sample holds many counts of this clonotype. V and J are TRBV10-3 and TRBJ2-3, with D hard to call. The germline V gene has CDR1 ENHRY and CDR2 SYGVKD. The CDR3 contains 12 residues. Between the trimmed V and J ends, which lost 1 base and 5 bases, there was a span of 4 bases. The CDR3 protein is CAISELGDTQYF. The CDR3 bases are TGTGCCATCAGTGAGTTGGGAGATACGCAGTATTTT.

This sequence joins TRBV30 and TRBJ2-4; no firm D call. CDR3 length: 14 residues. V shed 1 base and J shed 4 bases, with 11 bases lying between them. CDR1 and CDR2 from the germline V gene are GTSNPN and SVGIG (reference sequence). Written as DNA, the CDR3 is TGTGCCTGGAGTGATAACTCCCTTAAAAACATTCAGTACTTC. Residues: CAWSDNSLKNIQYF. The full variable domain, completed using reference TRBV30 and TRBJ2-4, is SQTIHQWPATLVQPVGSPLSLECTVEGTSNPNLYWYRQAAGRGLQLLFYSVGIGQISSEVPQNLSASRPQDRQFILSSKKLLLSDSGFYLCAWSDNSLKNIQYFGAGTRLSVL.

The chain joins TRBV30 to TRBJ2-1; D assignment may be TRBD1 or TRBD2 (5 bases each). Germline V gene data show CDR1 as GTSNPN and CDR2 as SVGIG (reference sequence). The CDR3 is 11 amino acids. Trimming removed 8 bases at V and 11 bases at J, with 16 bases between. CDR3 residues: CATEAGTQQFF. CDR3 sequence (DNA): TGTGCCACCGAAGCCGGGACCCAGCAGTTCTTC.

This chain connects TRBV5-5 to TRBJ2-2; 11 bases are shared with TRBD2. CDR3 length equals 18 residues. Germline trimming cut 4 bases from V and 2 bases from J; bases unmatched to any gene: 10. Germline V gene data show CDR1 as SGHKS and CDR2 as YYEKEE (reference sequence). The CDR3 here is CASSSLLAGDLNTGELFF. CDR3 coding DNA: TGTGCCAGCAGCAGCTTACTAGCGGGGGACTTAAACACCGGGGAGCTGTTTTTT.

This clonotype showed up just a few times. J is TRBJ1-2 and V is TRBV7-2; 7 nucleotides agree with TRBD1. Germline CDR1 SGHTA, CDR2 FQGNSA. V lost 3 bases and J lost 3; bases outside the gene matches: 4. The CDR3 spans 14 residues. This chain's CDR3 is CASSLEGADYGYTF. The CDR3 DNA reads TGTGCCAGCAGCTTGGAGGGGGCTGACTATGGCTACACCTTC.

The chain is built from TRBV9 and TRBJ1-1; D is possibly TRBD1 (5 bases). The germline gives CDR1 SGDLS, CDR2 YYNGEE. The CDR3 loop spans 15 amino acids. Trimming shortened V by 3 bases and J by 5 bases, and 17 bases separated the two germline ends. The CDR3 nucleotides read TGTGCCAGCAGCGCCCACGTGAGGGGTAGGACTGAAGCTTTCTTT. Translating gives CASSAHVRGRTEAFF.